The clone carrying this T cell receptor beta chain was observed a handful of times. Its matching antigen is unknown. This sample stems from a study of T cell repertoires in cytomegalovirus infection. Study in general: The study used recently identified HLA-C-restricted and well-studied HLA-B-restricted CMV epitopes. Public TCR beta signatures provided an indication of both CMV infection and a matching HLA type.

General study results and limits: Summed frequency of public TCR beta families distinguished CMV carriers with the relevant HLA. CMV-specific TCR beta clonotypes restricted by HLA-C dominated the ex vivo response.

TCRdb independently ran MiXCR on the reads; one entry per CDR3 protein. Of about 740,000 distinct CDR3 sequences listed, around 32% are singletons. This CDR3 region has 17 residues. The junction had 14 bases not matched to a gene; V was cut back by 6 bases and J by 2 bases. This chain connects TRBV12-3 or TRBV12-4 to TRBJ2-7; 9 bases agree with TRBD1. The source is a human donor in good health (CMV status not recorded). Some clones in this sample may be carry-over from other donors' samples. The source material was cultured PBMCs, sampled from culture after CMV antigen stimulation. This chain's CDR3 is CASSRYSGTGNTYEQYF. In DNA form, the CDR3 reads TGTGCCAGCAGCCGATACTCCGGGACAGGGAATACCTACGAGCAGTACTTC.